The 6 T cell receptor beta chains listed next were all sequenced from one sample in a study of T-cell reconstitution after alpha-beta-depleted transplantation in children. A library of TCRbeta sequences, prepared with unique molecular identifiers, was generated. TCRdb reprocessed the PCR reads with MiXCR, giving one entry per CDR3 protein. Of about 830,000 distinct CDR3 sequences in the sample, approximately 15% were seen once. Sequenced here: PBMCs, mostly from graft donor cells, sampled 360 days after TCRalphabeta/CD19-depleted stem cell transplant. Receptors originate from a male patient younger than 18 who had a stem cell transplant for acute lymphoblastic leukemia, so the T cells may come from the graft donor.

The chain joins TRBV13 to TRBJ2-7, with 8 bases identical to TRBD2. Trimming took 1 base from V and 6 from J; bases not matched to a gene: 2. The CDR3 is 13 residues long. CDR1 is PRHDT and CDR2 is FYEKMQ in the germline V gene (reference sequence). DNA for the CDR3: TGTGCCAGCAGCTTAGAGCGGGAGTTCGAGCAGTACTTC. Translated, it gives CASSLEREFEQYF.

At least ten counts were recorded for this clonotype. The rearrangement joins TRBV12-3 or TRBV12-4 to TRBJ2-1; 9 bases line up with TRBD2. With 6 bases clipped from V and 5 bases from J, the junction kept 8 bases outside the gene matches. The length of the CDR3 is 15 residues. CDR3: CASRPGAGGNNEQFF. CDR3 coding DNA: TGTGCCAGCAGACCAGGAGCGGGAGGTAACAATGAGCAGTTCTTC.

The table lists this clonotype with a few counts. The rearrangement uses TRBV4-1 and TRBJ2-7; 8 bases match TRBD1. The CDR3 extends over 15 amino acids. Germline assignment: CDR1 MGHRA and CDR2 YSYEKL. V lost 3 bases and J lost 0; bases outside the gene matches: 4. The CDR3 DNA sequence: TGCGCCAGCAGCCAGGGACAGGTGACCTCCTACGAGCAGTACTTC. As protein: CASSQGQVTSYEQYF.

This clonotype turned up a few times. J is TRBJ1-1 and V is TRBV19; possible D gene TRBD1, 5 bases. CDR3 length: 12 amino acids. Germline CDR1 LNHDA, CDR2 SQIVND (reference sequence). Trimming pared 4 bases from V and 6 bases from J, leaving 9 bases between. CDR3 sequence: CASSSRGPEAFF. In DNA form, the CDR3 reads TGTGCCAGTAGTAGTCGGGGACCTGAAGCTTTCTTT.

This clonotype occurred once. The rearrangement links TRBV4-2 to TRBJ2-7; possibly TRBD2 for D (6 bases). This CDR3 has 15 amino acids. With 0 bases removed from V and 6 bases from J, the gap between germline ends came to 15 bases. The germline V gene encodes CDR1 LGHNA and CDR2 YNFKEQ. CDR3 coding DNA: TGTGCCAGCAGCCAAGATCACCGGGAGACCGGCGAGCAGTACTTC. Its protein is CASSQDHRETGEQYF.

This clonotype was observed a handful of times. V gene TRBV2 combines with J gene TRBJ2-5, with D possibly matching TRBD1 (5 bases). The length of the CDR3 is 15 residues. Trimming took 4 bases from V and 5 from J, leaving 17 bases between them. Germline V CDR1 and CDR2: SNHLY, FYNNEI. The CDR3 protein is CASSGGGPLSETQYF. The CDR3 DNA reads TGTGCCAGCAGTGGGGGCGGCCCTTTGAGCGAGACCCAGTACTTC.